This T cell receptor beta chain was captured by sequencing in a study of T cells after yellow fever vaccination. This clonotype turned up a few times. Its antigen is still unknown. 5'RACE template switching added a universal primer site and UMIs to TCR cDNA. TCRdb redid the calling of the 5' RACE reads with MiXCR, one entry per CDR3 protein. The sample consists of about 340,000 distinct CDR3 sequences, around 12% of them appearing once. General study points: The CD4 compartment and the CD8 compartment contained a small share of clonotypes in common. Clones that expanded after primary vaccination mostly reappeared after the booster (96% CD4, 88% CD8).

The receptor was isolated from a man aged 18 to 29 who received the YFV17D yellow fever vaccine. The sample was CD4+ T cells sorted from PBMCs, taken 15 days after the yellow fever booster vaccination.

The CDR3: CASSLVLGLAYNEQFF. In nucleotides, the CDR3 is TGTGCCAGCAGTTTAGTTTTGGGTCTGGCGTACAATGAGCAGTTCTTC. The chain combines TRBV12-3 or TRBV12-4 with TRBJ2-1; D remains ambiguous. This CDR3 is 16 amino acids long. Trimming removed 1 base at V and 4 bases at J, with 14 bases between.